One and the same sample provided the 21 T cell receptor beta chains below, sequenced in a study of response to subunit inactivated influenza vaccine. TCRdb called the RT-PCR reads again in MiXCR, with one record for every CDR3 protein. The data contain around 750,000 distinct CDR3 sequences, 21% of them seen just once; the ten biggest clones take up 10%. The sample here was PBMCs from blood, taken 4 to 6 days after vaccination. All receptors derive from a man in his forties or fifties who received an inactivated influenza vaccine.

The chain uses TRBV7-2 and TRBJ2-3, with D perhaps matching TRBD1 (6 bases). The length of the CDR3 is 14 residues. Germline values: CDR1 SGHTA, CDR2 FQGNSA. V shed 5 bases and J shed 1 base, with 10 bases lying between them. CDR3 in amino acids: CASSTGHRTDTQYF. The CDR3 nucleotides read TGTGCCAGCAGCACGGGACACCGCACAGATACGCAGTATTTT.

This clonotype has more than one count but fewer than ten. V is TRBV10-3 and J is TRBJ2-3; D is perhaps TRBD1 (6 bases). V lost 3 bases and J lost 1, with 17 bases in between. Germline loops: CDR1 ENHRY, CDR2 SYGVKD. This CDR3 contains 17 residues. CDR3 in DNA: TGTGCCATCAGTGATTCAAACAGGGAAGGGGGCACAGATACGCAGTATTTT. Translation: CAISDSNREGGTDTQYF.

In DNA form, the CDR3 reads TGCAGCGTTGAAGATCTACGACAGGGGGTTTCTTTGAAAACAGATACGCAGTATTTT. This sequence encodes CSVEDLRQGVSLKTDTQYF. The genes are TRBV29-1 and TRBJ2-3; TRBD1 agrees at 9 bases. The germline CDR1 and CDR2 sequences are SQVTM and ANQGSEA. This CDR3 is 19 amino acids long. Losses at the gene ends were 0 bases for V and 3 bases for J; bases not matched to a gene: 16.

V gene TRBV2 combines with J gene TRBJ2-3; 12 bases map to TRBD2. CDR1 is SNHLY and CDR2 is FYNNEI in the germline V gene. This CDR3 region has 14 residues. V lost 7 bases, J lost 5 bases, and 4 bases stayed unmatched. The DNA of the CDR3 is TGTGCCAGCAATTTACTAGCGGGAGGAGATACGCAGTATTTT. Protein: CASNLLAGGDTQYF.

This clonotype turned up a few times. V gene TRBV5-1 combines with J gene TRBJ2-1; 12 bases fit TRBD1. Trimming cost V 0 bases and J 9 bases; bases outside gene matches: 4. The CDR3 totals 15 residues. Per the germline V gene, CDR1 is SGHRS and CDR2 is YFSETQ. CDR3 in DNA: TGCGCCAGCAGCTTGGAGGGACAGGGGGCGTTTGAGCAGTTCTTC. Translated, it gives CASSLEGQGAFEQFF.

In this sample, this clonotype turned up a few times. The chain is built from TRBV21-1 and TRBJ2-7. TRBV21-1 is flagged as a pseudogene. The CDR3 runs to 16 residues. This CDR3 reads CASSKEATANSYEQYF. CDR3 DNA: TGTGCCAGCAGCAAAGAGGCTACGGCCAACTCCTACGAGCAGTACTTC.

V usage is TRBV11-2 and J usage is TRBJ2-3; 9 nucleotides match TRBD2. Germline V CDR1 and CDR2: SGHAT, FQNNGV. Trimming cost V 4 bases and J 2 bases; bases outside gene matches: 7. The CDR3 loop spans 16 amino acids. In nucleotides, the CDR3 is TGTGCCAGCAGCTCTATAGCGGGGGAGAACACAGATACGCAGTATTTT. Translated: CASSSIAGENTDTQYF.

V and J are TRBV20-1 and TRBJ2-1; a possible D gene is TRBD2 (6 bases). The CDR3 extends over 12 amino acids. In germline, CDR1 is DFQATT, CDR2 SNEGSKA (reference sequence). Trimming cost V 5 bases and J 9 bases, with 14 bases left between them. The CDR3, as DNA: TGCAGTGCTCTTCCGACTAGTCTTGAGCAGTTCTTC. Translation gives CSALPTSLEQFF.

This clonotype was recorded a few times. The chain carries TRBV7-2 and TRBJ2-1; D call uncertain. The length of the CDR3 is 12 residues. Germline CDR1 is SGHTA and CDR2 is FQGNSA. Trimming shortened V by 6 bases and J by 7 bases, and 10 bases separated the two germline ends. The CDR3 coding sequence is TGTGCCAGCAGTAAGCAGGCTAATGAGCAGTTCTTC. As protein: CASSKQANEQFF. The whole variable domain, filled in from reference TRBV7-2 and TRBJ2-1, reads GAGVSQSPSNKVTEKGKDVELRCDPISGHTALYWYRQSLGQGLEFLIYFQGNSAPDKSGLPSDRFSAERTGGSVSTLTIQRTQQEDSAVYLCASSKQANEQFFGPGTRLTVL.

In its sample, this clonotype was seen a few times. The chain couples TRBV12-3 or TRBV12-4 to TRBJ2-5; 9 nucleotides agree with TRBD2. This CDR3 spans 15 amino acids. The J segment lost 1 base and the V segment lost 5 bases, leaving 5 bases of the junction unmatched. The CDR3 loop reads CASSPLAGSQETQYF. The CDR3 coding sequence is TGTGCCAGCAGTCCCCTAGCGGGGAGCCAAGAGACCCAGTACTTC.

V usage is TRBV20-1 and J usage is TRBJ2-1, with TRBD2 matching 8 bases. The CDR3 loop spans 16 amino acids. In germline, CDR1 is DFQATT, CDR2 SNEGSKA (reference sequence). Trimming at V came to 0 bases and at J to 4 bases, leaving 8 bases not matched to a gene. The DNA of the CDR3 is TGCAGTGCTAGAGATGAACGGGGGGGTTATTACAATGAGCAGTTCTTC. This sequence encodes CSARDERGGYYNEQFF.

This clonotype was seen a handful of times. The chain uses TRBV29-1 and TRBJ1-2; 7 bases agree with TRBD1. Germline V gene sequence: CDR1 SQVTM, CDR2 ANQGSEA. J gave up 2 bases and V 4 bases, and 4 bases lay outside the gene matches. CDR3 length equals 13 residues. CDR3 protein: CSVAGGGNYGYTF. In DNA, the CDR3 is TGCAGCGTTGCAGGGGGAGGGAACTATGGCTACACCTTC.

This clonotype turned up a few times. The chain employs TRBV28 and TRBJ2-7; TRBD2 matches 10 bases. Germline V gene lookup returns CDR1 MDHEN and CDR2 SYDVKM. J was trimmed by 2 bases and V by 7 bases; bases with no gene match: 5. The CDR3 is made up of 14 amino acids. As DNA, the CDR3 is TGTGCCAGCACCCAGACTAGCGGGCCCTACGAGCAGTACTTC. It yields the protein CASTQTSGPYEQYF.

This clonotype was detected only a few times. The CDR3 sequence is CASKTTVLAKNIQYF. The CDR3 DNA is TGTGCCAGCAAAACTACTGTGCTAGCCAAAAACATTCAGTACTTC. The rearrangement joins TRBV2 to TRBJ2-4; D remains ambiguous. The germline V gene encodes CDR1 SNHLY and CDR2 FYNNEI. The germline V and J ends were trimmed by 7 bases and 0 bases, with 13 bases remaining between them. The CDR3 loop spans 15 amino acids.

This clonotype was seen a handful of times. The CDR3 DNA reads TGTGCCAGCTCCCCCGAGGGGGTAGAGGGCAATCAGCCCCAGCATTTT. Protein product: CASSPEGVEGNQPQHF. This chain uses TRBV28 with TRBJ1-5, with a tentative D call TRBD1 (6 bases). From germline, CDR1 is MDHEN and CDR2 SYDVKM. Trimming shortened V by 8 bases and J by 2 bases, and 19 bases separated the two germline ends. CDR3 size: 16 residues.

This clonotype was counted many times. The chain couples TRBV12-3 or TRBV12-4 to TRBJ2-7; 7 bases map to TRBD2. This CDR3 contains 13 residues. After removal of 6 bases from V and 6 bases from J, the junction contained 8 bases not matched to a gene. DNA of the CDR3: TGTGCCAGCAGCTTGGCAGGCGGGAGCGAGCAGTACTTC. It is translated as CASSLAGGSEQYF.

The chain couples TRBV20-1 to TRBJ1-5; 9 bases map to TRBD1. Unmatched junction bases numbered 6, after V lost 6 bases and J lost 6 bases. Germline CDR1 is DFQATT and CDR2 is SNEGSKA (reference sequence). This CDR3 has 13 amino acids. CDR3 nucleotides: TGCAGTGCCGACAGGGGGAATGGTCAGCCCCAGCATTTT. Protein: CSADRGNGQPQHF.

This clonotype was counted between two and nine times. The V call is TRBV5-1, the J call TRBJ1-1; a possible D gene is TRBD1 (5 bases). This CDR3 spans 14 amino acids. The V gene lost 7 bases and the J gene lost 1 base, with 14 bases spanning the gap. The germline V gene encodes CDR1 SGHRS and CDR2 YFSETQ. CDR3 residues: CASSPGGGNTEAFF. As DNA, the CDR3 is TGCGCCAGCTCCCCGGGGGGGGGGAACACTGAAGCTTTCTTT.

This sequence joins TRBV7-2 and TRBJ2-1; 11 bases map to TRBD1. The CDR3 has 14 residues. V lost 5 bases to trimming and J lost 7 bases; unmatched junction nucleotides: 4. The germline gives CDR1 SGHTA, CDR2 FQGNSA. CDR3 coding DNA: TGTGCCAGCAGCCACGGACAGGGGGCTAATGAGCAGTTCTTC. Translating it yields CASSHGQGANEQFF.

The V gene is TRBV25-1, the J gene TRBJ2-2; weak D call: TRBD2 (5 bases). Looked up from germline, CDR1 is MGHDK and CDR2 is SYGVNS. Between the trimmed V and J ends, which lost 4 bases and 1 base, there was a span of 13 bases. This CDR3 is 16 amino acids long. In DNA form, the CDR3 reads TGTGCCAGCAGTGGCGACCTTGGACTGAACACCGGGGAGCTGTTTTTT. It yields the protein CASSGDLGLNTGELFF.

This chain joins TRBV27 and TRBJ2-2; 12 bases agree with TRBD1. The germline V gene has CDR1 MNHEY and CDR2 SMNVEV (reference sequence). CDR3 size: 16 residues. V shed 4 bases and J 7 bases; nucleotides not matched to a gene: 7. Here the CDR3 DNA reads TGTGCCAGCAGTTCTCCGGGACAGGGGGCGTTCGGGGAGCTGTTTTTT. This sequence encodes CASSSPGQGAFGELFF.